These 21 T cell receptor beta chains were all obtained from the same sample, sequenced in a study of long-term antiretroviral therapy in people with HIV. Version v3.0 of the immunoSEQ assay was performed at survey level. Assay used: immunoSEQ multiplex PCR; TCRdb lists only in-frame clones, some missing. The sample holds approximately 17,000 clones, approximately 72% seen once. The sample was unsorted PBMCs, taken 3.1 to 3.3 years after starting antiretroviral therapy. The receptors were gathered from a woman between 40 and 55 years old with HIV.

The genes are TRBV7-9 and TRBJ1-5; possible D gene TRBD1, 6 bases. Trimming stripped 5 bases from V and 2 bases from J, with 13 bases between. This CDR3 is 15 amino acids long. CDR1 and CDR2 from the germline V gene are SEHNR and FQNEAQ (reference sequence). CDR3 in amino acids: CASSPQGIGNQPQHF. In DNA, the CDR3 is TGTGCCAGCAGCCCACAGGGAATAGGCAATCAGCCCCAGCATTTT.

This rearrangement joins TRBV30 to TRBJ2-1; perhaps TRBD2 as D (6 bases). The CDR3 sequence is 15 residues long. Trimming cost V 3 bases and J 5 bases, with 17 bases left between them. CDR1 and CDR2 (germline): GTSNPN, SVGIG (reference sequence). The CDR3 spells CAWSAGGPQNNEQFF. The CDR3 coding sequence is TGTGCCTGGAGCGCCGGGGGACCTCAGAACAATGAGCAGTTCTTC.

The chain joins TRBV6-5 to TRBJ2-7; 9 bases agree with TRBD1. The CDR3 has 15 residues. Germline CDR1 and CDR2: MNHEY and SVGAGI. The junction had 7 bases not matched to a gene; V was cut back by 5 bases and J by 2 bases. CDR3 residues: CASSPHRGPTYEQYF. The CDR3 DNA follows: TGTGCCAGCAGTCCCCACAGGGGGCCTACCTACGAGCAGTACTTC.

J is TRBJ1-5 and V is TRBV6-1; perhaps TRBD1 as D (6 bases). The CDR3 spans 18 residues. Germline V gene sequence: CDR1 MNHNS, CDR2 SASEGT. V lost 0 bases and J lost 7, with 22 bases in between. This CDR3 is CASSEAVPGASRIQPQHF. The CDR3 DNA reads TGTGCCAGCAGTGAAGCGGTCCCAGGGGCATCTCGAATCCAGCCCCAGCATTTT.

The J gene is TRBJ1-4, the V gene TRBV18, with 10 bases that match TRBD1. Germline V gene lookup returns CDR1 KGHSH and CDR2 LQKENI. The J segment lost 1 base and the V segment lost 4 bases, leaving 3 bases of the junction unmatched. CDR3 size: 16 residues. CDR3 coding DNA: TGTGCCAGCTCACGCGGACAGGGGGTAACTAATGAAAAACTGTTTTTT. It yields the protein CASSRGQGVTNEKLFF.

The CDR3 DNA reads TGTGCCTGGACCCGACAGGCCGATTCACCCCTCCACTTT. Translating it yields CAWTRQADSPLHF. The chain joins TRBV30 to TRBJ1-6; tentatively, D is TRBD1 (6 bases). Trimming took 4 bases from V and 8 from J, leaving 12 bases between them. CDR1 and CDR2 (germline): GTSNPN, SVGIG (reference sequence). The CDR3 runs 13 residues.

This chain uses TRBV30 with TRBJ1-2; D perhaps matches TRBD1 (5 bases). Germline loops: CDR1 GTSNPN, CDR2 SVGIG (reference sequence). With 8 bases removed from V and 4 bases from J, the gap between germline ends came to 17 bases. This CDR3 is built from 13 residues. CDR3 DNA sequence: TGTGCCAGGTCCTCGTCCGGGGGCTATGGCTACACCTTC. Protein product: CARSSSGGYGYTF.

The gene calls are TRBV18 and TRBJ1-5, with D hard to call. Trimming stripped 6 bases from V and 2 bases from J, with 17 bases between. Germline CDR1 is KGHSH and CDR2 is LQKENI. This CDR3 comprises 16 residues. The DNA for the CDR3 is TGTGCCAGCTCGAAGGCAGGAGGTCTAGGCAATCAGCCCCAGCATTTT. Amino acids: CASSKAGGLGNQPQHF.

The CDR3, as DNA: TGTGCCTGGACGGAGGGCAGGAACACGAAACTGTTTTTT. Amino acids: CAWTEGRNTKLFF. The chain carries TRBV30 and TRBJ1-4; no clear D gene. The V end was cut by 4 bases, the J end by 11 bases, with 17 bases between. The CDR3 consists of 13 residues. Germline V gives CDR1 GTSNPN, CDR2 SVGIG (reference sequence).

The rearrangement joins TRBV7-2 to TRBJ1-2; 7 bases align to TRBD1. There are 14 residues in the CDR3. V lost 4 bases to trimming and J lost 2 bases; unmatched junction nucleotides: 4. CDR1 is SGHTA, CDR2 FQGNSA, per germline. The CDR3 sequence: CASSSQQGNYGYTF. The CDR3 bases are TGTGCCAGCAGCTCACAACAGGGGAACTATGGCTACACCTTC.

This chain links TRBV6-5 with TRBJ1-2; D is uncertain. The CDR3 consists of 14 residues. Trimming removed 0 bases at V and 5 bases at J, with 10 bases between. Germline V gene data show CDR1 as MNHEY and CDR2 as SVGAGI. CDR3 in amino acids: CASSYSGQSYGYTF. The CDR3, as DNA: TGTGCCAGCAGTTACTCAGGGCAGTCATATGGCTACACCTTC.

This chain uses TRBV30 with TRBJ1-1, with 7 bases fitting TRBD1. The germline CDR1 and CDR2 sequences are GTSNPN and SVGIG (reference sequence). V shed 0 bases, J shed 6 bases, and the junction held 7 bases outside the gene matches. The length of the CDR3 is 14 residues. CDR3 nucleotides: TGTGCCTGGAGTGTAGGGACAGCTAGTCCTGAAGCTTTCTTT. It is translated as CAWSVGTASPEAFF.

The chain is built from TRBV15 and TRBJ2-7, with TRBD1 identical over 8 bases. The CDR3 is made up of 15 amino acids. Trimming at V came to 0 bases and at J to 7 bases, leaving 8 bases not matched to a gene. CDR1 LNHNV and CDR2 YYDKDF come from the germline V gene (reference sequence). CDR3 region: CATSRDLQGAGEQYF. In nucleotides, the CDR3 is TGTGCCACCAGCAGAGATCTTCAGGGGGCGGGGGAGCAGTACTTC.

A single count supports this clone. For the CDR3, the DNA is TGTGCCAGCTCCCCTTGGGAGACAGATCAGGGGGAGACCCAGTACTTC. This sequence encodes CASSPWETDQGETQYF. V is TRBV18 and J is TRBJ2-5, with a weak D call TRBD1 (6 bases). CDR1 KGHSH and CDR2 LQKENI come from the germline V gene. The CDR3 consists of 16 residues. Deletions cut 6 bases from V and 5 bases from J, with 22 bases between. Full variable domain (rest looked up from reference TRBV18 and TRBJ2-5): NAGVMQNPRHLVRRRGQEARLRCSPMKGHSHVYWYRQLPEEGLKFMVYLQKENIIDESGMPKERFSAEFPKEGPSILRIQQVVRGDSAAYFCASSPWETDQGETQYFGPGTRLLVL.

The rearrangement links TRBV6-6 to TRBJ1-2, with unresolved D. The length of the CDR3 is 15 residues. The V gene lost 0 bases and the J gene lost 1 base, with 9 bases spanning the gap. Germline CDR1 and CDR2: MNHNY and SVGAGI (reference sequence). This chain's CDR3 is CASSYSLVGNYGYTF. CDR3 bases: TGTGCCAGCAGTTACTCCCTTGTAGGTAACTATGGCTACACCTTC.

This clone is labeled as medium-sized (0.01 to 0.1%). V and J are TRBV27 and TRBJ1-5; D is ambiguous. Trimming pared 0 bases from V and 0 bases from J, leaving 12 bases between. This CDR3 region has 17 residues. Germline V gene sequence: CDR1 MNHEY, CDR2 SMNVEV (reference sequence). CDR3 region: CASSLSSPAASNQPQHF. The CDR3 nucleotides read TGTGCCAGCAGTTTATCCAGCCCGGCCGCTAGCAATCAGCCCCAGCATTTT.

The rearrangement uses TRBV18 and TRBJ2-1; possibly TRBD2 for D (6 bases). This CDR3 has 15 amino acids. Germline V gene lookup returns CDR1 KGHSH and CDR2 LQKENI. V was trimmed by 6 bases and J by 1 base, leaving 13 bases between them. The CDR3 region has the DNA TGTGCCAGCTCCTTCGGGGCGGGGTCCTACAATGAGCAGTTCTTC. Residues: CASSFGAGSYNEQFF.

The chain combines TRBV6-1 with TRBJ1-3, with a weak D call TRBD1 (6 bases). The germline V gene encodes CDR1 MNHNS and CDR2 SASEGT. V dropped 1 base and J dropped 3 bases, with 7 bases sitting between them. The CDR3 has 14 residues. The CDR3, as DNA: TGTGCCAGCAGTGAAGGGGGGCATGGAAACACCATATATTTT. This sequence encodes CASSEGGHGNTIYF.

This clone was recorded once. This sequence joins TRBV7-9 and TRBJ1-1, with D unresolved. Trimming took 10 bases from V and 3 from J, leaving 21 bases between them. Germline assignment: CDR1 SEHNR and CDR2 FQNEAQ (reference sequence). This CDR3 comprises 15 residues. This CDR3 reads CATVRPVGVDTEAFF. The CDR3 DNA follows: TGTGCCACCGTGAGGCCCGTGGGCGTCGACACTGAAGCTTTCTTT.

The rearrangement links TRBV7-2 to TRBJ2-7; 7 bases match TRBD1. The CDR3 is 14 amino acids. V lost 5 bases and J lost 3; bases outside the gene matches: 7. Looked up from germline, CDR1 is SGHTA and CDR2 is FQGNSA. In DNA form, the CDR3 reads TGTGCCAGCAGCCGGACAGGCGGCGACTACGAGCAGTACTTC. It is translated as CASSRTGGDYEQYF.

This chain connects TRBV20-1 to TRBJ2-5, with D possibly called TRBD1 or TRBD2 (5 bases each). Germline V gene sequence: CDR1 DFQATT, CDR2 SNEGSKA (reference sequence). CDR3 length: 11 amino acids. V was trimmed by 5 bases and J by 5 bases, leaving 9 bases between them. CDR3 sequence reads: CSAWWGETQYF. The CDR3 nucleotides are TGCAGTGCTTGGTGGGGGGAGACCCAGTACTTC.